This T cell receptor (beta chain) was captured by sequencing in a study of blood T cell repertoires in COVID-19. Study at large: Some COVID-19 samples were acute and others convalescent; all came from the United States, Italy and Spain. Nucleic acid was either cDNA or gDNA, and it came from T cells, B-cell-depleted T cells, or PBMCs.

The authors' processing: How many nucleated cells were present was estimated from reference gene primer amplification. Assay used: immunoSEQ multiplex PCR; TCRdb lists only in-frame clones, some missing. V and J calls and clone size follow that table, whereas D and trimming were derived from the DNA. The sample lists over 85,000 clones, about four fifths occurring once. The CDR3 consists of 17 residues. J lost 5 bases, V lost 0 bases, and 14 bases had no gene match. In germline, CDR1 is GTSNPN, CDR2 SVGIG (reference sequence). This TCR derives from a woman aged 60 to 75 with acute or convalescent COVID-19. The chain recombines TRBV30 with TRBJ2-5, with 8 bases that match TRBD2. Sequencing was done on a sample of peripheral blood. CDR3: CAWSVGFLAGGEETQYF. The CDR3, as DNA: TGTGCCTGGAGTGTAGGATTTTTGGCGGGGGGTGAGGAGACCCAGTACTTC.